The clone carrying this T cell receptor (beta chain) turned up a few times. Profiling relied on immunoSEQ multiplex PCR, and the TCRdb table lists in-frame clones only, not all of them. The table shows some 80,000 clones, with less than 90% occurring only once. CDR1 SGHTS and CDR2 YDEGEE come from the germline V gene. The V end lost 4 bases, the J end lost 2 bases, and 15 bases lay between the germline ends. The length of the CDR3 is 16 residues. This sample is drawn from a study of memory CD4+ T cells and cytomegalovirus serostatus. Single viable CD3+CD4+CD8-CD45RO+ cells were sorted as the memory CD4+ T cells.

This chain connects TRBV5-8 to TRBJ2-2; TRBD1 is a possible D gene (6 bases). Material: memory CD4+ T cells from blood. The source is an adult in good health and CMV-seronegative. CDR3 DNA: TGTGCCAGCAGCCCCAGAGGGGGACAAAACACCGGGGAGCTGTTTTTT. It codes for CASSPRGGQNTGELFF.